This TCR beta chain emerged from a study of T cells in Graves' hyperthyroidism and ophthalmopathy. This CDR3 is 12 amino acids long. Germline V CDR1 and CDR2: KGHSH, LQKENI. Trimming pared 3 bases from V and 5 bases from J, leaving 6 bases between. Amplification of TCR beta CDR3 regions was performed using RNA transcripts as template. During a first-round RT-PCR of the TCR CDR3, the HTBI primer set was used. TCRdb analysed the multiplex PCR reads with MiXCR anew, one entry per CDR3 protein. This sample yields some 770,000 distinct CDR3 sequences, of which about 16% are seen a single time; around 7.7% belongs to the top ten.

The sequence was obtained from a man aged 18 to 35 with Graves' hyperthyroidism. J is TRBJ2-3 and V is TRBV18; D ambiguous. Sequenced input: blood. CDR3 bases: TGTGCCAGCTCACCTTTCGAAGATACGCAGTATTTT. Residues: CASSPFEDTQYF.